These 11 T cell receptor beta chains were all obtained from the same sample, sequenced in a study of blood T cell repertoires in COVID-19. Libraries were prepared by immunoSEQ multiplex PCR; TCRdb keeps only in-frame clonotypes and omits some of them. The sample lists 250,000 to 350,000 clones, 88% seen once, with around 3% in the top ten. The sample taken for sequencing was PBMCs or T cells enriched from blood (not recorded which). The receptors come from a woman aged 45-65 years who had recovered from COVID-19.

This chain joins TRBV5-4 and TRBJ2-7, with a weak D call TRBD1 (5 bases). CDR3 length: 18 residues. V was shortened by 0 bases and J by 0 bases, with 19 bases between the two germline ends. From germline, CDR1 is SGHNT and CDR2 YYREEE (reference sequence). CDR3 residues: CASSLDYGQPRSSYEQYF. CDR3 in DNA: TGTGCCAGCAGCTTGGATTACGGACAACCTAGGAGCTCCTACGAGCAGTACTTC.

This sequence joins TRBV28 and TRBJ2-1; 9 positions match TRBD1. V trimming: 2 bases; J trimming: 5 bases; junction bases outside the gene matches: 4. The germline CDR1 and CDR2 sequences are MDHEN and SYDVKM. The CDR3 extends over 15 amino acids. CDR3 amino acids: CASSLLGQGNNEQFF. The CDR3 nucleotides are TGTGCCAGCAGTTTACTTGGACAGGGGAACAATGAGCAGTTCTTC.

This chain uses TRBV7-8 with TRBJ1-1, with TRBD1 as a possible D gene (6 bases). Trimming pared 4 bases from V and 11 bases from J, leaving 14 bases between. The CDR3 is 12 amino acids. Germline CDR1 and CDR2: SGHVS and FQNEAQ. CDR3 region: CASSSSGERAFF. CDR3 nucleotides: TGTGCCAGCAGCTCTTCAGGGGAGAGGGCTTTCTTT.

This chain uses TRBV9 with TRBJ2-1; TRBD2 matches 10 bases. The CDR3 consists of 16 residues. V trimming: 4 bases; J trimming: 3 bases; junction bases outside the gene matches: 7. Germline lookup yields CDR1 SGDLS and CDR2 YYNGEE. CDR3 amino acids: CASSSLAGGLYNEQFF. CDR3 coding DNA: TGTGCCAGCAGCTCATTAGCGGGAGGACTCTACAATGAGCAGTTCTTC.

V gene TRBV5-4 combines with J gene TRBJ1-2; 11 bases line up with TRBD1. The CDR3 has 14 amino acids. Germline loops: CDR1 SGHNT, CDR2 YYREEE (reference sequence). Trimming removed 7 bases from V and 3 bases from J; junction bases left unmatched: 5. The CDR3 DNA is TGTGCCAGCGTCCGGGACAGGGGGGACTATGGCTACACCTTC. The encoded protein is CASVRDRGDYGYTF.

The rearrangement uses TRBV27 and TRBJ1-1; D is unresolved. Germline CDR1 reads MNHEY; CDR2 reads SMNVEV (reference sequence). The CDR3 covers 13 residues. Trimming cost V 1 base and J 1 base, with 4 bases left between them. The CDR3 is CASSLWRNTEAFF. In DNA, the CDR3 is TGTGCCAGCAGTTTATGGAGGAACACTGAAGCTTTCTTT.

For the CDR3, the DNA is TGTGCCAGTACCCCGGTCAGGGGCTACGGGGAGCTGTTTTTT. Protein: CASTPVRGYGELFF. The rearrangement links TRBV19 to TRBJ2-2, with a weak D call TRBD1 (6 bases). Trimming took off 7 bases at V and 7 bases at J, with 16 bases between the two ends. The germline V gene encodes CDR1 LNHDA and CDR2 SQIVND (reference sequence). CDR3 length equals 14 residues.

This chain uses TRBV6-5 with TRBJ2-2; D unresolved. Trimming took off 7 bases at V and 2 bases at J, with 5 bases between the two ends. Germline-derived CDR1 and CDR2 are MNHEY and SVGAGI. The CDR3 is 12 residues long. The CDR3 coding sequence is TGTGCCAGCAACACCAACACCGGGGAGCTGTTTTTT. It encodes CASNTNTGELFF.

J is TRBJ2-7 and V is TRBV5-5; the D gene is possibly TRBD2 (7 bases). Germline V gene data show CDR1 as SGHKS and CDR2 as YYEKEE (reference sequence). V lost 3 bases and J 4 bases, leaving 11 bases between the germline ends. The CDR3 has 13 residues. The CDR3 sequence: CASSSGGLYEQYF. The CDR3 DNA follows: TGTGCCAGCAGCTCCGGGGGGCTTTACGAGCAGTACTTC.

In its sample, this clone was seen once. The CDR3 nucleotides read TGCGCCAGCAGCCAAGAACCTCAGGGAGGAAACACCATATATTTT. Its translation: CASSQEPQGGNTIYF. The J gene is TRBJ1-3, the V gene TRBV4-3, with TRBD1 as a possible D gene (5 bases). The CDR3 is 15 amino acids. In germline, CDR1 is LGHNA, CDR2 YSLEER. The ends were cut back, 0 bases at V and 4 bases at J, with 10 bases in the middle.

The chain is built from TRBV29-1 and TRBJ2-7, with D possibly matching TRBD1 (6 bases). V gave up 2 bases and J gave up 0 bases, with 8 bases separating them. In germline, CDR1 is SQVTM, CDR2 ANQGSEA. This CDR3 is built from 13 residues. CDR3 protein: CSVELDSSYEQYF. The CDR3 bases are TGCAGCGTTGAACTGGACAGCTCCTACGAGCAGTACTTC.